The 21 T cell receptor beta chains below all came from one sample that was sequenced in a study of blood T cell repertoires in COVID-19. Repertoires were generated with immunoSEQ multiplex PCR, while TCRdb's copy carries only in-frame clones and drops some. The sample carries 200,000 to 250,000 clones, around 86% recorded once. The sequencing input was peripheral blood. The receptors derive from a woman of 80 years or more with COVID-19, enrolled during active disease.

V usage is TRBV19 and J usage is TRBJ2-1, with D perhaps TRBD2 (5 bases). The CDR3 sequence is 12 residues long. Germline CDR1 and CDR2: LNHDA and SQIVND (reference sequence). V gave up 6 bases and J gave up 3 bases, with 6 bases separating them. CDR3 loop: CASSDYYNEQFF. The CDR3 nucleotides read TGTGCCAGTAGCGACTACTACAATGAGCAGTTCTTC.

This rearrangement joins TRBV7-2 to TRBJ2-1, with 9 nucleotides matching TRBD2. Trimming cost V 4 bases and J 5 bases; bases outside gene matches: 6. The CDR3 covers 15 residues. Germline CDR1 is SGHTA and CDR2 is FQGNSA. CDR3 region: CASSSTGTSNNEQFF. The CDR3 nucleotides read TGTGCCAGCAGCTCCACAGGGACTAGCAACAATGAGCAGTTCTTC.

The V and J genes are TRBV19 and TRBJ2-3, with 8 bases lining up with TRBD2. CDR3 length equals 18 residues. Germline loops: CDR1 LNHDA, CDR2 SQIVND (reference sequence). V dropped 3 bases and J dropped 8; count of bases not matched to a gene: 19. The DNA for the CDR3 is TGTGCCAGTAGTATCGATTCCCGACATCTAGCGGGCCAGGGTACGCAGTATTTT. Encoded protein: CASSIDSRHLAGQGTQYF.

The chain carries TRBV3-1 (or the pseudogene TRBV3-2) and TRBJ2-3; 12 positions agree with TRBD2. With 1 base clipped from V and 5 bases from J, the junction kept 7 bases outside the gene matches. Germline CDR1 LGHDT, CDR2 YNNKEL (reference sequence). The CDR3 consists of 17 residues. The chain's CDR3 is CASSQGLAGGPGDTQYF. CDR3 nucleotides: TGTGCCAGCAGCCAAGGCCTAGCGGGAGGGCCTGGAGATACGCAGTATTTT.

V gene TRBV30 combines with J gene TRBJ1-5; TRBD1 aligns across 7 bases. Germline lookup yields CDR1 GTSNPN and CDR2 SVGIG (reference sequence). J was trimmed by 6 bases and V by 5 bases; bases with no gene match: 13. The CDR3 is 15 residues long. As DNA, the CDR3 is TGTGCCTGGGGCTTACAGGGGTCGAGGGGTCAGCCCCAGCATTTT. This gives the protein CAWGLQGSRGQPQHF.

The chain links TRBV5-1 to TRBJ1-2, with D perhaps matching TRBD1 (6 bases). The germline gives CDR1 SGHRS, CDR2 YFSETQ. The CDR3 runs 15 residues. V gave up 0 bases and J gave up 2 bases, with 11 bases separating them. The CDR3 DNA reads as TGCGCCAGCAGCTTGGATGGGCAGGGGAACTATGGCTACACCTTC. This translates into CASSLDGQGNYGYTF.

CDR3 residues: CETLAGDRGTREAFF. CDR3 in DNA: TGTGAAACTCTGGCGGGGGACAGGGGTACACGGGAAGCTTTCTTT. The chain combines TRBV6-5 with TRBJ1-1, with 10 nucleotides matching TRBD1. There are 15 residues in the CDR3. The germline V gene has CDR1 MNHEY and CDR2 SVGAGI.

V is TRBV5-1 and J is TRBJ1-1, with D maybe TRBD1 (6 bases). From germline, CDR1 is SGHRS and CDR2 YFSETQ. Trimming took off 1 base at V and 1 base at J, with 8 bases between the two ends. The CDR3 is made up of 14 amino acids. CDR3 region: CASSLQGKNTEAFF. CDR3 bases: TGCGCCAGCAGCTTGCAGGGGAAGAACACTGAAGCTTTCTTT.

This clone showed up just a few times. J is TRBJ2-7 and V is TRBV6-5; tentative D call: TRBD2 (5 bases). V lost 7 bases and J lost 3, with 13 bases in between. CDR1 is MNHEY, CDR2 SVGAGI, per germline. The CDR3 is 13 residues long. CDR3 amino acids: CASTSPEGYEQYF. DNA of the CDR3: TGTGCCAGCACCTCGCCCGAGGGCTACGAGCAGTACTTC.

The CDR3, as DNA: TGTGCCAGTAGTCTCGGTTCCGGGGGTTCACCCCTCCACTTT. Translating gives CASSLGSGGSPLHF. The rearrangement links TRBV19 to TRBJ1-6, with D maybe TRBD1 (5 bases). This CDR3 region has 14 residues. Germline CDR1 reads LNHDA; CDR2 reads SQIVND (reference sequence). The V end was cut by 5 bases, the J end by 9 bases, with 14 bases between.

The CDR3 spells CASWDFVKETQYF. The CDR3 coding sequence is TGTGCCAGCTGGGACTTCGTAAAAGAGACCCAGTACTTC. This chain links TRBV28 with TRBJ2-5; D is perhaps TRBD2 (6 bases). The V end was cut by 8 bases, the J end by 3 bases, with 13 bases between. Germline CDR1 reads MDHEN; CDR2 reads SYDVKM. The CDR3 has 13 amino acids.

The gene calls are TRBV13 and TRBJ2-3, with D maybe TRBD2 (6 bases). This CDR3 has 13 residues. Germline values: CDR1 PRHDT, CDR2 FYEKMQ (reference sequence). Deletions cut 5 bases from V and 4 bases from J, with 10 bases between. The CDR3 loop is CASSRSGADTQYF. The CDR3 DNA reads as TGTGCCAGCAGCCGGTCGGGGGCAGATACGCAGTATTTT. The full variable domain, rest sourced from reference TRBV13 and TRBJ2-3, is AAGVIQSPRHLIKEKRETATLKCYPIPRHDTVYWYQQGPGQDPQFLISFYEKMQSDKGSIPDRFSAQQFSDYHSELNMSSLELGDSALYFCASSRSGADTQYFGPGTRLTVL.

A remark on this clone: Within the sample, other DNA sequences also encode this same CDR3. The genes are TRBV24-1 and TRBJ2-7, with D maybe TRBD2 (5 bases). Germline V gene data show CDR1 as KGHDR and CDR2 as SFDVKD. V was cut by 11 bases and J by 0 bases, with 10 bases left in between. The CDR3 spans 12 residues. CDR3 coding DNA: TGTGCCAAGGCGGCGGGCTCCTACGAGCAGTACTTC. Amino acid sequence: CAKAAGSYEQYF.

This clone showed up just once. The CDR3 loop reads CASSLPGSYEQYF. In DNA, the CDR3 is TGTGCCAGCAGCTTACCAGGGTCCTACGAGCAGTACTTC. The chain joins TRBV11-2 to TRBJ2-7; maybe TRBD1 (5 bases). The germline V gene encodes CDR1 SGHAT and CDR2 FQNNGV. CDR3 length: 13 residues. V lost 2 bases to trimming and J lost 1 base, with 6 bases between them. Together with reference TRBV11-2 and TRBJ2-7, the CDR3 gives the full variable domain: EAGVAQSPRYKIIEKRQSVAFWCNPISGHATLYWYQQILGQGPKLLIQFQNNGVVDDSQLPKDRFSAERLKGVDSTLKIQPAKLEDSAVYLCASSLPGSYEQYFGPGTRLTVT.

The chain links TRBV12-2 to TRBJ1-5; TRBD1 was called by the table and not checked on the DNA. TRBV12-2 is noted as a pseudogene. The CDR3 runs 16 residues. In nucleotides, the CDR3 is TGTGCAAGTCGCTTCAGAGGGGGACAGAGCAATCAGCCCCAGCATTTT. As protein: CASRFRGGQSNQPQHF.

CDR3 region: CASSLDGVYGYTF. The DNA for the CDR3 is TGTGCCAGCAGCCTAGACGGTGTTTATGGCTACACCTTC. The chain combines TRBV2 with TRBJ1-2; D uncertain. The V end was cut by 6 bases, the J end by 5 bases, with 13 bases between. The CDR3 extends over 13 amino acids. Germline-derived CDR1 and CDR2 are SNHLY and FYNNEI.

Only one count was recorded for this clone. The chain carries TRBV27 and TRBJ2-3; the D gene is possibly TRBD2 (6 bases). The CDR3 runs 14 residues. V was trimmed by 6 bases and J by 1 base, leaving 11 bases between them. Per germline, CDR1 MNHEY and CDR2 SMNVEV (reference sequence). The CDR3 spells CASSRDLGTDTQYF. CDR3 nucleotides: TGTGCCAGCAGCCGGGACTTGGGCACAGATACGCAGTATTTT.

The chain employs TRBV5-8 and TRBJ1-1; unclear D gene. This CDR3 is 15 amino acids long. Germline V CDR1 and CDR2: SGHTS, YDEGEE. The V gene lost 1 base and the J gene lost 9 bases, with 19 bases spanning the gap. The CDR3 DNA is TGTGCCAGCAGCTTGTCCGGAGCAGTCTTACACAAAGCTTTCTTT. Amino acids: CASSLSGAVLHKAFF.

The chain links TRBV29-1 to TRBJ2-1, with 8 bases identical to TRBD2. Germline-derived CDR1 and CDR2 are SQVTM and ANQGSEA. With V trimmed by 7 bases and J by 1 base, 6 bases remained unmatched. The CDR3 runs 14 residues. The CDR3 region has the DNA TGCAGCGGTCGGGGGGGTCTTTCCTACAATGAGCAGTTCTTC. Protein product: CSGRGGLSYNEQFF.

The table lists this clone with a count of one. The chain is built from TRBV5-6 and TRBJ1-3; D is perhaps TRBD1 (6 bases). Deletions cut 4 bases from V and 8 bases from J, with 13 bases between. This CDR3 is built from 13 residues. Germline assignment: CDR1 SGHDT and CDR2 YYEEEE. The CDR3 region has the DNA TGTGCCAGCAGCACCAAGGGGGTAGACACCATATATTTT. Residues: CASSTKGVDTIYF. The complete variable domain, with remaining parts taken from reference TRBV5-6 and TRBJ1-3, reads DAGVTQSPTHLIKTRGQQVTLRCSPKSGHDTVSWYQQALGQGPQFIFQYYEEEERQRGNFPDRFSGHQFPNYSSELNVNALLLGDSALYLCASSTKGVDTIYFGEGSWLTVV.

CDR3 coding DNA: TGCGCCAGCAGCCGAGAAGCCTCCGGAGGCAACACCATATATTTT. Protein: CASSREASGGNTIYF. This sequence joins TRBV4-1 and TRBJ1-3; D is ambiguous. CDR1 and CDR2 (germline): MGHRA, YSYEKL. There are 15 residues in the CDR3. The V end was cut by 4 bases, the J end by 7 bases, with 17 bases between.